This passage covers 8 T cell receptor beta chains from one sample sequenced in a study of T cells in Graves' hyperthyroidism and ophthalmopathy. RNA transcripts served as the template for amplifying TCR beta CDR3 regions. First-round RT-PCR with HTBI primers amplified the TCR CDR3 region. TCRdb reprocessed the multiplex PCR reads via MiXCR and lists one record per CDR3 protein. This sample has about 560,000 distinct CDR3 sequences, with about a sixth found just once. The specimen sequenced was blood. These receptors were collected from a young woman with Graves' hyperthyroidism.

As for this clonotype: A much bigger clone sits one base away, suggesting this may be a read error. The chain carries TRBV7-9 and TRBJ2-7; the match to TRBD2 covers 10 bases. V was pared by 2 bases and J by 9 bases, with 13 bases of the junction left unmatched. CDR1 is SEHNR and CDR2 is FQNEAQ in the germline V gene (reference sequence). The CDR3 covers 16 residues. The CDR3, as DNA: TGTGCCAGCAGCTTATATCGAGCGGGGGGGCCCCACGGGCAGTACTTC. It specifies CASSLYRAGGPHGQYF.

This clonotype appeared a few times. The rearrangement joins TRBV6-1 to TRBJ2-2; D gene unclear. V was cut by 3 bases and J by 2 bases, with 7 bases left in between. CDR1 is MNHNS, CDR2 SASEGT, per germline. CDR3 size: 14 residues. CDR3 DNA: TGTGCCAGCAGTGAGGCTAGTAACACCGGGGAGCTGTTTTTT. Translation gives CASSEASNTGELFF.

This clonotype occurred many times. J is TRBJ2-1 and V is TRBV24-1; 15 nucleotides align to TRBD2. V lost 3 bases and J lost 6; bases outside the gene matches: 8. This CDR3 contains 18 residues. Germline V CDR1 and CDR2: KGHDR, SFDVKD. The chain's CDR3 is CATSDQGLAGGMGNEQFF. In nucleotides, the CDR3 is TGTGCCACCAGTGATCAGGGACTAGCGGGAGGAATGGGCAATGAGCAGTTCTTC.

The gene calls are TRBV30 and TRBJ2-7; 7 nucleotides agree with TRBD2. CDR3 length: 16 amino acids. J lost 4 bases, V lost 4 bases, and 16 bases had no gene match. The germline CDR1 and CDR2 sequences are GTSNPN and SVGIG (reference sequence). The DNA of the CDR3 is TGTGCCTGGACCGGGGGATCGGGACTATCAAAATACGAGCAGTACTTC. It is translated as CAWTGGSGLSKYEQYF.

This clonotype has ten or more counts. The chain has TRBV7-2 and TRBJ2-7; weak D call: TRBD2 (6 bases). The V end was cut by 5 bases, the J end by 3 bases, with 17 bases between. This CDR3 spans 15 amino acids. CDR1 is SGHTA, CDR2 FQGNSA, per germline. The CDR3 loop is CASSRGLPADYEQYF. DNA of the CDR3: TGTGCCAGCAGCCGGGGACTTCCAGCCGACTACGAGCAGTACTTC.

The gene calls are TRBV19 and TRBJ2-7; D is unresolved. The V end lost 0 bases, the J end lost 0 bases, and 9 bases lay between the germline ends. The CDR3 extends over 15 amino acids. The V gene's germline CDR1 is LNHDA and CDR2 SQIVND (reference sequence). CDR3: CASSIEAVSSYEQYF. In nucleotides, the CDR3 is TGTGCCAGTAGTATAGAGGCGGTTAGCTCCTACGAGCAGTACTTC.

The chain couples TRBV28 to TRBJ2-1, with D possibly being TRBD2 (6 bases). CDR3 length: 15 residues. Deletions cut 7 bases from V and 5 bases from J, with 18 bases between. Germline CDR1 is MDHEN and CDR2 is SYDVKM. The CDR3 DNA is TGTGCCAGCAAACCGTTCGGGTGGACTAACAATGAGCAGTTCTTC. The encoded protein is CASKPFGWTNNEQFF.

This clonotype was detected ten times or more. The rearrangement uses TRBV20-1 and TRBJ2-3; 10 nucleotides agree with TRBD2. The CDR3 loop spans 16 amino acids. The ends lost 0 bases at V and 2 bases at J; junction bases unmatched: 5. CDR1 and CDR2 from the germline V gene are DFQATT and SNEGSKA (reference sequence). CDR3 region: CSARDPGLAATDTQYF. The CDR3 DNA reads TGCAGTGCTAGAGATCCAGGACTAGCGGCCACAGATACGCAGTATTTT.